The 18 T cell receptor beta chains below were found in one sample sequenced in a study of CD8 T cells in ankylosing spondylitis. TCRdb reanalysed the 5' RACE reads using MiXCR and keeps one entry per CDR3 protein. The sample lists hundreds of thousands of distinct CDR3 sequences; 8.6% were seen once. Source material: blood, either unsorted or a sorted T cell fraction (not recorded which). Receptors were obtained from a male donor with ankylosing spondylitis or in good health (not recorded which).

The sample holds many counts of this clonotype. This chain uses TRBV4-2 with TRBJ1-1; no clear D. The length of the CDR3 is 13 residues. Per the germline V gene, CDR1 is LGHNA and CDR2 is YNFKEQ. Trimming took 1 base from V and 2 from J, leaving 5 bases between them. CDR3 sequence (DNA): TGTGCCAGCAGCCAAGGAGAAAACACTGAAGCTTTCTTT. Its translation: CASSQGENTEAFF.

This chain links TRBV29-1 with TRBJ2-1, with 11 bases that match TRBD2. V was clipped by 5 bases and J by 7 bases; unmatched bases: 10. This CDR3 is built from 15 residues. Per germline, CDR1 SQVTM and CDR2 ANQGSEA. The CDR3 spells CSVIIAGGPGNEQFF. Here the CDR3 DNA reads TGCAGCGTTATAATAGCGGGAGGGCCAGGGAATGAGCAGTTCTTC.

This clonotype was seen at least ten times. The genes are TRBV6-2 or TRBV6-3 and TRBJ1-2; TRBD1 might be the D (6 bases). The germline gives CDR1 MNHEY, CDR2 SVGEGT. This CDR3 region has 14 residues. V was shortened by 5 bases and J by 3 bases, with 13 bases between the two germline ends. DNA of the CDR3: TGTGCCAGCAGTCGACTTGGACAGCACTATGGCTACACCTTC. It yields the protein CASSRLGQHYGYTF.

The table lists this clonotype with many counts. The gene calls are TRBV6-1 and TRBJ1-1; the D gene is possibly TRBD1 (6 bases). CDR1 and CDR2 from the germline V gene are MNHNS and SASEGT. CDR3 size: 16 residues. V dropped 5 bases and J dropped 0 bases, with 16 bases sitting between them. The CDR3 bases are TGTGCCAGCAGTCCTCGGACAGCGAGAATGAACACTGAAGCTTTCTTT. Protein product: CASSPRTARMNTEAFF.

Many counts were recorded for this clonotype. V usage is TRBV12-3 or TRBV12-4 and J usage is TRBJ1-1, with 9 bases fitting TRBD1. J was trimmed by 1 base and V by 6 bases; bases with no gene match: 6. The CDR3 covers 15 residues. The CDR3 loop is CASSGQGLRNTEAFF. The CDR3 nucleotides are TGTGCCAGCAGCGGACAGGGGTTGAGGAACACTGAAGCTTTCTTT.

Many counts were recorded for this clonotype. The chain is built from TRBV7-2 and TRBJ2-1, with 10 bases identical to TRBD2. The CDR3 covers 16 residues. CDR1 is SGHTA, CDR2 FQGNSA, per germline. Unmatched junction bases numbered 8, after V lost 4 bases and J lost 5 bases. CDR3 region: CASSYRTSGANNEQFF. The CDR3 bases are TGTGCCAGCAGCTATCGCACTAGCGGGGCGAACAATGAGCAGTTCTTC.

This clonotype showed up many times. This chain uses TRBV2 with TRBJ2-3; perhaps TRBD2 as D (6 bases). From germline, CDR1 is SNHLY and CDR2 FYNNEI. The CDR3 has 14 residues. Deletions cut 10 bases from V and 3 bases from J, with 17 bases between. CDR3 loop: CAITGLGGTDTQYF. The CDR3 DNA sequence: TGTGCCATTACGGGACTTGGCGGTACAGATACGCAGTATTTT.

This clonotype came up many times. This chain joins TRBV7-8 and TRBJ1-2, with TRBD1 matching over 7 bases. Germline CDR1 and CDR2: SGHVS and FQNEAQ. Trimming took 1 base from V and 5 from J; bases not matched to a gene: 4. The CDR3 sequence is 14 residues long. The CDR3 spells CASSLDGQVYGYTF. CDR3 in DNA: TGTGCCAGCAGCTTAGACGGACAGGTTTATGGCTACACCTTC.

This clonotype was picked up many times. The chain combines TRBV6-2 or TRBV6-3 with TRBJ2-3; D gene uncertain. The length of the CDR3 is 16 residues. V was trimmed by 1 base and J by 3 bases, leaving 14 bases between them. The germline gives CDR1 MNHEY, CDR2 SVGEGT. The CDR3 is CASSYFSHQPTDTQYF. The CDR3, as DNA: TGTGCCAGCAGTTACTTTAGTCATCAACCGACAGATACGCAGTATTTT.

This clonotype was recorded at least ten times. The genes are TRBV6-1 and TRBJ2-3, with D possibly being TRBD2 (6 bases). CDR1 is MNHNS, CDR2 SASEGT, per germline. This CDR3 is built from 19 residues. Trimming shortened V by 5 bases and J by 4 bases, and 28 bases separated the two germline ends. The CDR3 protein is CASSQRILVAETLPDTQYF. Here the CDR3 DNA reads TGTGCCAGCAGTCAACGAATCCTGGTAGCGGAGACCCTTCCAGATACGCAGTATTTT.

This clonotype was seen a handful of times. The V and J genes are TRBV7-8 and TRBJ2-7; 12 bases are shared with TRBD2. Germline V CDR1 and CDR2: SGHVS, FQNEAQ. Trimming took 5 bases from V and 7 from J; bases not matched to a gene: 9. The CDR3 has 15 amino acids. The CDR3 reads CASSPRLAGAGEQYF. The CDR3 DNA reads as TGTGCCAGCAGCCCCAGACTAGCGGGAGCGGGAGAGCAGTACTTC.

In this sample, this clonotype turned up a few times. The rearrangement links TRBV10-3 to TRBJ2-3; 11 bases are shared with TRBD2. The CDR3 spans 14 residues. V was pared by 7 bases and J by 4 bases, with 4 bases of the junction left unmatched. Germline V gene sequence: CDR1 ENHRY, CDR2 SYGVKD. CDR3 sequence (DNA): TGTGCCATCATGCCTAGCGGGGGGCCAGATACGCAGTATTTT. It specifies CAIMPSGGPDTQYF.

In its sample, this clonotype was seen a few times. The V call is TRBV6-1, the J call TRBJ1-5; 7 bases are shared with TRBD1. The CDR3 spans 15 residues. V gave up 5 bases and J gave up 7 bases; unmatched junction bases: 11. Germline V gene sequence: CDR1 MNHNS, CDR2 SASEGT. CDR3 nucleotide sequence: TGTGCCAGCAGTCCTGGCGGGAACAGGGGACAGCCCCAGCATTTT. This gives the protein CASSPGGNRGQPQHF.

In this sample, this clonotype turned up many times. The genes are TRBV2 and TRBJ2-5; the D gene could be TRBD1 or TRBD2 (6 bases each). The V and J ends lost 6 bases and 5 bases respectively, with 19 bases between them. The germline V gene has CDR1 SNHLY and CDR2 FYNNEI. The CDR3 extends over 15 amino acids. The CDR3 here is CASRPGRGRQETQYF. In DNA, the CDR3 is TGTGCCAGCAGGCCGGGCCGGGGGCGACAGGAGACCCAGTACTTC.

This clonotype was counted ten times or more. The rearrangement joins TRBV10-3 to TRBJ1-1; D unclear. This CDR3 is built from 13 residues. The ends were cut back, 6 bases at V and 4 bases at J, with 12 bases in the middle. Germline V gives CDR1 ENHRY, CDR2 SYGVKD. CDR3 region: CAIRDAGSTEAFF. The DNA of the CDR3 is TGTGCCATCAGGGACGCTGGGAGCACTGAAGCTTTCTTT.

Ten or more counts support this clonotype. The chain joins TRBV20-1 to TRBJ2-1, with a weak D call TRBD2 (6 bases). The CDR3 contains 16 residues. Per germline, CDR1 DFQATT and CDR2 SNEGSKA (reference sequence). V lost 0 bases, J lost 4 bases, and 16 bases lay in between. CDR3 in DNA: TGCAGTGCTAGAGATAAAAGACTAGTCTATTACAATGAGCAGTTCTTC. This encodes CSARDKRLVYYNEQFF.

This clonotype has at least ten counts. The chain recombines TRBV19 with TRBJ2-2; 7 bases map to TRBD1. V lost 10 bases to trimming and J lost 2 bases; unmatched junction nucleotides: 4. The germline gives CDR1 LNHDA, CDR2 SQIVND (reference sequence). The CDR3 runs 13 residues. The CDR3 here is CATQGPNTGELFF. In DNA, the CDR3 is TGTGCCACACAGGGGCCAAACACCGGGGAGCTGTTTTTT.

The table lists this clonotype with a count of one. It may be a read error: a sequence one base away is much more abundant. The chain employs TRBV6-1 and TRBJ2-1; possible D gene TRBD2, 6 bases. In germline, CDR1 is MNHNS, CDR2 SASEGT. V dropped 7 bases and J dropped 6 bases, with 16 bases sitting between them. There are 14 residues in the CDR3. DNA for the CDR3: TGTGCCAGCACCCCGGGGGAGGTAACCAATGAGCAGTTCTTC. Its protein product is CASTPGEVTNEQFF.